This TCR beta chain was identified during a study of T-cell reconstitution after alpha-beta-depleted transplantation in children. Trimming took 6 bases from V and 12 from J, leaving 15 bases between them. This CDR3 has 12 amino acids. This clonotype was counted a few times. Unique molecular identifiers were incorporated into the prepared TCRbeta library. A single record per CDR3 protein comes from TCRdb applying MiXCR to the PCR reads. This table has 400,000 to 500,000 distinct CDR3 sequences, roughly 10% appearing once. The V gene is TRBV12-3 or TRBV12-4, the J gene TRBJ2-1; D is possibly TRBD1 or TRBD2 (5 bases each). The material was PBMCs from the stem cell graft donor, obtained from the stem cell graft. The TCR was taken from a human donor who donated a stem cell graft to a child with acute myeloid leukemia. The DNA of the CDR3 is TGTGCCAGCAGACCTCAGGGACGGGGGCAGTTCTTC. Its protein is CASRPQGRGQFF.